This note documents a single T cell receptor (beta chain) sequence. Its matching antigen is unknown. These data belong to a study of T cells in Graves' hyperthyroidism and ophthalmopathy. Amplification of TCR beta CDR3 regions used RNA as the template. The HTBI set primed first-round TCR CDR3 RT-PCR. TCRdb fed the multiplex PCR reads into MiXCR, producing one record per CDR3 protein. The data contain over 700,000 distinct CDR3 sequences, approximately 40% of them singletons. Study-level points and caveats: Blood also held most thyroid clonotypes expanded beyond 0.001. Prediction of ophthalmopathy progression came a median approximately 6 months pre-onset.

On the basis of clinical symptoms, serum thyroxine and TRAb, thyroid ultrasound and orbital computed tomography, diagnoses were made. Fresh peripheral blood, 9.5 to 10 ml of it, supplied the PBMCs. The TCR sequence derives from a man younger than 30 with Graves' hyperthyroidism. The sample was blood.

The CDR3 is CAISEGLAADTQYF. Written as DNA, the CDR3 is TGTGCCATCAGTGAGGGACTAGCGGCAGATACGCAGTATTTT. The rearrangement joins TRBV10-3 to TRBJ2-3, with 10 bases fitting TRBD2. Germline lookup yields CDR1 ENHRY and CDR2 SYGVKD. CDR3 length: 14 residues. J lost 4 bases, V lost 2 bases, and 0 bases had no gene match.